This T cell receptor (beta chain) was observed in a study of T cells in narcolepsy. In the study overall: Healthy controls were enrolled alongside patients with narcolepsy type 1 or type 2. Study-wide points: Autoreactive clone sequences were missing from some blood memory CD4+ repertoires. Blood of same and different patients, but not healthy controls, reportedly held recurring autoreactive clonotypes.

On this clone itself: The target antigen is unknown.

The protocol was immunoSEQ multiplex PCR, while the TCRdb copy is restricted to in-frame clones and leaves out a portion. Seen here are 25,000 to 30,000 clones, 81% observed once, and the top ten hold around 0.98%. Germline assignment: CDR1 SGHRS and CDR2 YFSETQ. V was pared by 1 base and J by 5 bases, with 10 bases between. This CDR3 contains 14 residues. Sequencing input: memory (CD45RA-) CD4+ T cells from blood. The chain couples TRBV5-1 to TRBJ1-3; the D gene is possibly TRBD1 (6 bases). The receptor was derived from a human donor in good health. The DNA of the CDR3 is TGCGCCAGCAGCTTGAACAGGGAGCGAAACACCATATATTTT. This codes for CASSLNRERNTIYF.